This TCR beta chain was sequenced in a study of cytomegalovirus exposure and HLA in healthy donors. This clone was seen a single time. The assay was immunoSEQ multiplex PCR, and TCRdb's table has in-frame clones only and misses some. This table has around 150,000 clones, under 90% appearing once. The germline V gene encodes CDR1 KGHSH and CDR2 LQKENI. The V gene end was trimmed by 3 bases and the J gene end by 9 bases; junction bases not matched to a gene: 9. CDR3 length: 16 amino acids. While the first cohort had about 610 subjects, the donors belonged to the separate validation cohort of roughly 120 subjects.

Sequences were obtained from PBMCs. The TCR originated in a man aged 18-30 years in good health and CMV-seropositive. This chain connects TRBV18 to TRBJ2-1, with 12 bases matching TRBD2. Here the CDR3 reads CASSPDTSGRTSEQFF. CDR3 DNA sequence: TGTGCCAGCTCACCGGATACTAGCGGGAGGACTTCTGAGCAGTTCTTC.